What follows are 16 T cell receptor beta chains derived from one specimen sequenced in a study of T cell changes during pregnancy in multiple sclerosis. Data came from immunoSEQ multiplex PCR; TCRdb stores just in-frame clones and leaves some out. Found here are tens of thousands of clones, roughly 90% of them singletons; the top ten hold less than 3%. Material: peripheral blood, obtained in the second trimester of pregnancy. The receptors here all came from a female donor in good health, enrolled as a control in a pregnancy study.

The genes are TRBV9 and TRBJ2-2; D might be TRBD2 (7 bases). The CDR3 spans 16 residues. Trimming shortened V by 4 bases and J by 4 bases, and 17 bases separated the two germline ends. CDR1 SGDLS and CDR2 YYNGEE come from the germline V gene. This CDR3 reads CASSRSLGGATGELFF. The CDR3 coding sequence is TGTGCCAGCAGCCGGAGCCTGGGGGGGGCCACCGGGGAGCTGTTTTTT.

The gene calls are TRBV28 and TRBJ2-7; weak D call: TRBD1 (5 bases). The germline V gene has CDR1 MDHEN and CDR2 SYDVKM. CDR3 length: 15 residues. Trimming shortened V by 5 bases and J by 0 bases, and 14 bases separated the two germline ends. CDR3 coding DNA: TGTGCCAGCAGTCAGCCCGGCAGGGACTCCTACGAGCAGTACTTC. Its protein product is CASSQPGRDSYEQYF.

The genes are TRBV27 and TRBJ2-7; 11 bases map to TRBD2. Germline CDR1 MNHEY, CDR2 SMNVEV (reference sequence). V trimming: 5 bases; J trimming: 2 bases; junction bases outside the gene matches: 5. CDR3 length: 15 residues. CDR3 sequence reads: CASSVPGLAAYEQYF. The CDR3 DNA reads as TGTGCCAGCAGTGTACCGGGACTAGCGGCCTACGAGCAGTACTTC.

V is TRBV6-5 and J is TRBJ2-7; tentatively, D is TRBD1 (5 bases). CDR3 length: 14 amino acids. In germline, CDR1 is MNHEY, CDR2 SVGAGI. Trimming removed 6 bases at V and 4 bases at J, with 16 bases between. In DNA form, the CDR3 reads TGTGCCAGCAGCCCCCTAGACAGATTATACGAGCAGTACTTC. Amino acid sequence: CASSPLDRLYEQYF.

V is TRBV27 and J is TRBJ1-5, with 8 bases identical to TRBD1. The CDR3 totals 15 residues. CDR1 and CDR2 (germline): MNHEY, SMNVEV (reference sequence). After removal of 8 bases from V and 2 bases from J, the junction contained 8 bases not matched to a gene. The CDR3 DNA is TGTGCCAGCTCCCCCCAGGGGGCTGGCAATCAGCCCCAGCATTTT. This gives the protein CASSPQGAGNQPQHF.

The chain is built from TRBV21-1 and TRBJ2-2; TRBD1 is the table's D call, not checked against the DNA. TRBV21-1 is a documented pseudogene. This CDR3 has 19 amino acids. CDR3 coding DNA: TGTGCCAGCAGGTATCGACAGAGCGACGCACGCTACTCCTACGGGGAGCTGTTTTTT. Residues: CASRYRQSDARYSYGELFF.

This clone was seen more than once but under ten times. V and J are TRBV30 and TRBJ1-1; D call uncertain. From germline, CDR1 is GTSNPN and CDR2 SVGIG (reference sequence). Deletions cut 2 bases from V and 5 bases from J, with 12 bases between. The CDR3 is made up of 13 amino acids. The chain's CDR3 is CAWSIRSGTEAFF. The CDR3 nucleotides are TGTGCCTGGAGTATTAGGTCCGGGACTGAAGCTTTCTTT.

CDR3 residues: CASKNGLAGGADTQYF. Written as DNA, the CDR3 is TGTGCCAGCAAGAACGGACTAGCGGGGGGCGCAGATACGCAGTATTTT. The chain couples TRBV5-4 to TRBJ2-3; 14 nucleotides match TRBD2. The CDR3 contains 16 residues. Germline lookup yields CDR1 SGHNT and CDR2 YYREEE (reference sequence). Trimming at V came to 6 bases and at J to 4 bases, leaving 7 bases not matched to a gene.

CDR3 sequence reads: CASPRTGNTEAFF. The CDR3 coding sequence is TGTGCCTCCCCACGGACAGGCAACACTGAAGCTTTCTTT. This sequence joins TRBV30 and TRBJ1-1, with TRBD1 identical over 7 bases. CDR1 and CDR2 (germline): GTSNPN, SVGIG (reference sequence). The CDR3 has 13 residues. V lost 7 bases to trimming and J lost 2 bases; unmatched junction nucleotides: 7. The full variable domain, completed using reference TRBV30 and TRBJ1-1, is SQTIHQWPATLVQPVGSPLSLECTVEGTSNPNLYWYRQAAGRGLQLLFYSVGIGQISSEVPQNLSASRPQDRQFILSSKKLLLSDSGFYLCASPRTGNTEAFFGQGTRLTVV.

The chain recombines TRBV7-9 with TRBJ2-3; TRBD2 aligns across 11 bases. V lost 5 bases and J lost 1; bases outside the gene matches: 5. The germline V gene has CDR1 SEHNR and CDR2 FQNEAQ (reference sequence). This CDR3 has 16 amino acids. The CDR3 region has the DNA TGTGCCAGCAGCGGGTTACTAGCGGGGGGCACAGATACGCAGTATTTT. Its translation: CASSGLLAGGTDTQYF.

This sequence joins TRBV5-4 and TRBJ2-7; 7 nucleotides align to TRBD1. The V segment lost 4 bases and the J segment 3 bases; nucleotides outside the gene matches: 10. The CDR3 spans 15 residues. The germline V gene encodes CDR1 SGHNT and CDR2 YYREEE (reference sequence). The CDR3 reads CASSGAGTAFYEQYF. The CDR3 nucleotides are TGTGCCAGCAGCGGGGCAGGGACAGCGTTCTACGAGCAGTACTTC.

V is TRBV28 and J is TRBJ1-2, with a tentative D call TRBD1 (6 bases). This CDR3 region has 15 residues. CDR1 is MDHEN, CDR2 SYDVKM, per germline. V was pared by 2 bases and J by 3 bases, with 13 bases between. DNA of the CDR3: TGTGCCAGCAGTTTACGGGGGGGACAATACTATGGCTACACCTTC. It codes for CASSLRGGQYYGYTF.

The V and J genes are TRBV6-5 and TRBJ2-1, with TRBD2 as a possible D gene (6 bases). Trimming pared 0 bases from V and 3 bases from J, leaving 12 bases between. This CDR3 has 16 residues. The germline CDR1 and CDR2 sequences are MNHEY and SVGAGI. The DNA for the CDR3 is TGTGCCAGCAGTTACTCGATAGCGGACATCTACAATGAGCAGTTCTTC. It specifies CASSYSIADIYNEQFF.

The chain combines TRBV30 with TRBJ2-1, with 7 positions matching TRBD2. The CDR3 is made up of 12 amino acids. The trim removed 0 bases at V and 9 bases at J, leaving 2 bases unmatched. CDR1 and CDR2 (germline): GTSNPN, SVGIG (reference sequence). In DNA, the CDR3 is TGTGCCTGGAGTGTAGGCGGGGGTGAGCAGTTCTTC. Amino acids: CAWSVGGGEQFF.

DNA of the CDR3: TGTGCCAGCAGTGCCGGGACTGAAGAGACCCAGTACTTC. Translation: CASSAGTEETQYF. This rearrangement joins TRBV9 to TRBJ2-5, with D perhaps matching TRBD2 (6 bases). The CDR3 consists of 13 residues. Germline lookup yields CDR1 SGDLS and CDR2 YYNGEE. V dropped 5 bases and J dropped 3 bases, with 11 bases sitting between them.

The gene calls are TRBV6-4 and TRBJ2-3; a weak D match, TRBD2 (6 bases). There are 15 residues in the CDR3. The germline V gene encodes CDR1 MRHNA and CDR2 SNTAGT. V gave up 3 bases and J gave up 2 bases, with 12 bases separating them. The CDR3, as DNA: TGTGCCAGCAGTGAGGAAGGCGGGGACACAGATACGCAGTATTTT. It is translated as CASSEEGGDTDTQYF.